The 4 T cell receptor beta chains below all came from one sample that was sequenced in a study of T cell responses to AZD1222 COVID-19 vaccine. Generated by immunoSEQ multiplex PCR, the TCRdb table keeps only in-frame clones and is missing some. This repertoire shows some 100,000 clones, roughly 89% found once; its top ten account for less than 3.5%. The specimen comprised peripheral blood, sampled on day 0 of AZD1222 vaccination. These receptors all stem from an adult in good health.

The chain joins TRBV11-3 to TRBJ2-2, with D perhaps matching TRBD1 (5 bases). Germline V lookup: CDR1 SGHNT, CDR2 YENEEA. Trimming left V 1 base short and J 5 bases short, with 11 bases between. This CDR3 contains 15 residues. CDR3 sequence reads: CASSLGAGRTGELFF. The CDR3 DNA reads TGTGCCAGCAGCTTAGGAGCAGGGCGAACCGGGGAGCTGTTTTTT.

The chain has TRBV28 and TRBJ1-5; D uncertain. This CDR3 comprises 14 residues. V dropped 6 bases and J dropped 0 bases, with 9 bases sitting between them. The germline gives CDR1 MDHEN, CDR2 SYDVKM. The CDR3 DNA reads TGTGCCAGCAGCGAGGGATTTAGCAATCAGCCCCAGCATTTT. Protein sequence: CASSEGFSNQPQHF.

The chain couples TRBV9 to TRBJ1-2; the D gene is possibly TRBD1 (5 bases). CDR1 and CDR2 (germline): SGDLS, YYNGEE. This CDR3 contains 14 residues. V was shortened by 3 bases and J by 1 base, with 10 bases between the two germline ends. The CDR3 is CASSANRRNYGYTF. For the CDR3, the DNA is TGTGCCAGCAGCGCAAACAGGCGTAACTATGGCTACACCTTC.

This clone was seen once. This chain links TRBV27 with TRBJ2-7, with 9 nucleotides matching TRBD1. V was clipped by 6 bases and J by 1 base; unmatched bases: 10. The CDR3 covers 16 residues. Germline assignment: CDR1 MNHEY and CDR2 SMNVEV (reference sequence). CDR3 amino acids: CASSQTYRGHSYEQYF. In DNA form, the CDR3 reads TGTGCCAGCAGCCAAACTTACAGGGGGCATTCCTACGAGCAGTACTTC.